This T cell receptor beta chain appears in the sequencing data of a study of T cells in Graves' hyperthyroidism and ophthalmopathy. Whole-study results and caveats: Clonotypes that were expanded in thyroid above 0.001 mostly appeared in blood too.

TCR beta CDR3 sequences were amplified from RNA transcripts. With the HTBI primer set, the TCR CDR3 went through a first round of RT-PCR. TCRdb re-derived calls from the multiplex PCR reads in MiXCR, one entry per CDR3 protein. The data contain about 640,000 distinct CDR3 sequences, about a fifth of them singletons. In this sample, this clonotype turned up many times. The antigen is not known. V was clipped by 6 bases and J by 0 bases, with 12 bases between them. This CDR3 region has 14 residues. The germline V gene has CDR1 MNHEY and CDR2 SMNVEV (reference sequence). The source material was blood. This clonotype was obtained from a man between 25 and 39 years old with Graves' ophthalmopathy. The chain has TRBV27 and TRBJ2-7, with D tentatively TRBD2 (6 bases). CDR3: CASSFGGPSYEQYF. CDR3 bases: TGTGCCAGCAGCTTTGGAGGGCCCTCCTACGAGCAGTACTTC.